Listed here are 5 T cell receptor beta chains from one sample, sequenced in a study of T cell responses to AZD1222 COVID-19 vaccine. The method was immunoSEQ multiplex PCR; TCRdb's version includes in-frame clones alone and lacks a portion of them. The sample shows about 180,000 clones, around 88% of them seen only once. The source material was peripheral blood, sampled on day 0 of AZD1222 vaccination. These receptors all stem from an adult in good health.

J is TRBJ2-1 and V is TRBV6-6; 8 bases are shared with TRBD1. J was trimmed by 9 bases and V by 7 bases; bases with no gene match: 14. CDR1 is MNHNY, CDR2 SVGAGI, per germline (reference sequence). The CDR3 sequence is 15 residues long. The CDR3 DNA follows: TGTGCCAGCACCCTATCGGGCAGGGGGCGAAGTGAGCAGTTCTTC. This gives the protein CASTLSGRGRSEQFF.

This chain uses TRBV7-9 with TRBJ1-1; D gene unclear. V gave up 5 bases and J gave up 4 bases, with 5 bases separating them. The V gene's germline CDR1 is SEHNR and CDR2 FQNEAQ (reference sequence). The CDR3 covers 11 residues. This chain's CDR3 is CASSPPTEAFF. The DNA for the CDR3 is TGTGCCAGCAGCCCCCCCACTGAAGCTTTCTTT.

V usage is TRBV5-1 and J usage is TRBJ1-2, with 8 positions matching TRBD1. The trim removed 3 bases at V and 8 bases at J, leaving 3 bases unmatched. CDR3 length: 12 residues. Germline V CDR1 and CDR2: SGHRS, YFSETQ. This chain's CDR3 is CASSSDREGYTF. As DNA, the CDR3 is TGCGCCAGCAGCTCGGACAGGGAGGGCTACACCTTC.

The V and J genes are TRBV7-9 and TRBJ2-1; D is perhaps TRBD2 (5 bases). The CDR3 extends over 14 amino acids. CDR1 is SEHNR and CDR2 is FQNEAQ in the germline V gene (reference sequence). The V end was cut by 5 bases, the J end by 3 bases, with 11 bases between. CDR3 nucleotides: TGTGCCAGCAGCCTAACGGGGAGCTACAATGAGCAGTTCTTC. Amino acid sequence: CASSLTGSYNEQFF.

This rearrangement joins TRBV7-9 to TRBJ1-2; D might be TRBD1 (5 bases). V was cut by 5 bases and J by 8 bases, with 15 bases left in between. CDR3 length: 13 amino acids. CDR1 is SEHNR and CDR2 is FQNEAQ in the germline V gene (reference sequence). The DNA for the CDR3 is TGTGCCAGCAGCCAAACGGGGACGGGCGGCTACACCTTC. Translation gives CASSQTGTGGYTF.